What follows describes a single TCR beta chain. The germline V gene has CDR1 SGHNT and CDR2 YENEEA. This CDR3 has 15 amino acids. V was clipped by 1 base and J by 5 bases, with 12 bases between them. These data are taken from a study of PD-1 and CTLA-4 blockade in melanoma. Generated by immunoSEQ multiplex PCR, the TCRdb table keeps only in-frame clones and is missing some. The table lists about 16,000 clones, 70% to 80% of them singletons. The rearrangement joins TRBV11-3 to TRBJ2-1; either TRBD1 or TRBD2 may supply D (6 bases each). The TCR sequence derives from a human donor with melanoma. Material: CD8+ T cells from peripheral blood, obtained from a patient given anti-PD-1 treatment. The chain's CDR3 is CASSLGGGTHNEQFF. The CDR3 region has the DNA TGTGCCAGCAGCTTAGGAGGGGGGACCCACAATGAGCAGTTCTTC.